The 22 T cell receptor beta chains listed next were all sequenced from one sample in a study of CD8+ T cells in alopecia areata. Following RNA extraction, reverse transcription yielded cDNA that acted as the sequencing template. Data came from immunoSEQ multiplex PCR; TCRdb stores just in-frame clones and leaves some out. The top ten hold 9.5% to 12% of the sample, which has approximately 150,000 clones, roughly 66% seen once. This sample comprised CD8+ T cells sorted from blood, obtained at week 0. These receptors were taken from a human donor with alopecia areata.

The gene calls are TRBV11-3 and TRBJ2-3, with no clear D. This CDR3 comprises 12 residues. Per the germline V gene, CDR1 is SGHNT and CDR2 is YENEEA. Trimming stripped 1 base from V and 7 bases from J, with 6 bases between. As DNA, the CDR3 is TGTGCCAGCAGCTTAGGGTTGAATACGCAGTATTTT. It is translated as CASSLGLNTQYF.

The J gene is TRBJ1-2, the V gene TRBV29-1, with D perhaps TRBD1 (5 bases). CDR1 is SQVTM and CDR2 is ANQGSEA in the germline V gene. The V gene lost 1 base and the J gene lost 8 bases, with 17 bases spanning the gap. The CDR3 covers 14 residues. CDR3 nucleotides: TGCAGCGTTGAAGCGGGACGCGGGGGTGGCGGCTACACCTTC. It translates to CSVEAGRGGGGYTF.

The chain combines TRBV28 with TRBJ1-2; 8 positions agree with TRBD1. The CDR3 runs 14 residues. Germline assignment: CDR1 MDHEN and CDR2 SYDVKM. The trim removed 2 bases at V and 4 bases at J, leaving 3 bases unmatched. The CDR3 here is CASSLGRGPYGYTF. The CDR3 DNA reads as TGTGCCAGCAGTTTAGGCAGGGGGCCCTATGGCTACACCTTC.

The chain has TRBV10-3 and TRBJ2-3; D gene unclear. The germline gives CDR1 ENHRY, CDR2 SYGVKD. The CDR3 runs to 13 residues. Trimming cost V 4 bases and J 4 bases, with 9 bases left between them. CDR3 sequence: CAISGSGADTQYF. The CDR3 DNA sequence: TGTGCCATCAGTGGGTCAGGAGCAGATACGCAGTATTTT.

CDR3 residues: CASSPPGSYNEQFF. The CDR3 DNA reads as TGTGCCAGCAGCCCCCCAGGGTCCTACAATGAGCAGTTCTTC. The V and J genes are TRBV7-9 and TRBJ2-1, with D possibly matching TRBD1 (5 bases). The CDR3 loop spans 14 amino acids. Looked up from germline, CDR1 is SEHNR and CDR2 is FQNEAQ (reference sequence). With 5 bases removed from V and 1 base from J, the gap between germline ends came to 9 bases.

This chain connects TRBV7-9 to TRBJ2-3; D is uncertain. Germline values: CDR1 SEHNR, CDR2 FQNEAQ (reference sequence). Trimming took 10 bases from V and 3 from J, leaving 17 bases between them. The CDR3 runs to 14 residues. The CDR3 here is CAIDLEVGTDTQYF. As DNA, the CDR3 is TGTGCCATCGACCTTGAGGTTGGAACAGATACGCAGTATTTT.

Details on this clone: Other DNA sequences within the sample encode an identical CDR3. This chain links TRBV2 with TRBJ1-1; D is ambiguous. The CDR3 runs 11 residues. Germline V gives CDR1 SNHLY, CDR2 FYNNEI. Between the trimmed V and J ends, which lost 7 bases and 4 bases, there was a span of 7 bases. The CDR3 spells CASIGGTEAFF. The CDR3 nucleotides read TGTGCCAGCATAGGAGGCACTGAAGCTTTCTTT.

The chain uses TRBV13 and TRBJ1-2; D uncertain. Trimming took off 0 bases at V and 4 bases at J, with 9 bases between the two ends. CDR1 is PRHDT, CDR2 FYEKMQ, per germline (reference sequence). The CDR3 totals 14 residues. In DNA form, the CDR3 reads TGTGCCAGCAGCTTAGGCCCGGGCATCTATGGCTACACCTTC. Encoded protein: CASSLGPGIYGYTF.

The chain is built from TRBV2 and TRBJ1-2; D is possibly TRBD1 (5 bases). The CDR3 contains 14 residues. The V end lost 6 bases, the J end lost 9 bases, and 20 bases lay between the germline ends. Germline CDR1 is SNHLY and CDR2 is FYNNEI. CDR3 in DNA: TGTGCCAGCAGGTCAGGACACGACCAGAGGAGCTACACCTTC. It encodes CASRSGHDQRSYTF.

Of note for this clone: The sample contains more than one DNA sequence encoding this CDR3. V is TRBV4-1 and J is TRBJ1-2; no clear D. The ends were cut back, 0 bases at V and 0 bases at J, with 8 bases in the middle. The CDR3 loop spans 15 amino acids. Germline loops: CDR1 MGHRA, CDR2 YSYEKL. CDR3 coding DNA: TGCGCCAGCAGCCAAGAAGGGCGAGCTAACTATGGCTACACCTTC. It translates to CASSQEGRANYGYTF.

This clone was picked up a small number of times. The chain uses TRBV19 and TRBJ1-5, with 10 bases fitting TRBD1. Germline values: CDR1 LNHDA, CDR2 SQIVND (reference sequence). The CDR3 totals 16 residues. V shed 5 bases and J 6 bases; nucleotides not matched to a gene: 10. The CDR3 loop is CASSVGGDRGSQPQHF. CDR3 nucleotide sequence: TGTGCCAGTAGTGTTGGTGGGGACAGGGGATCTCAGCCCCAGCATTTT.

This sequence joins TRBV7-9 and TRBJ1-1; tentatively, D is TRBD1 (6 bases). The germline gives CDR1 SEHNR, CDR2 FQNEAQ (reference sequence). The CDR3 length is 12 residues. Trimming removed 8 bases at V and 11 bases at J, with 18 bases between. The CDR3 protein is CASAQGGDRAFF. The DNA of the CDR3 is TGTGCCAGCGCGCAAGGGGGTGATCGTGCTTTCTTT.

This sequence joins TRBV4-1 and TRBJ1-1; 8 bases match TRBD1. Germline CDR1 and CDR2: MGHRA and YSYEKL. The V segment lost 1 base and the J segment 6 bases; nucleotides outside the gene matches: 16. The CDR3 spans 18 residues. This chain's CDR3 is CASSQGRGRTTGGAEAFF. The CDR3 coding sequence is TGCGCCAGCAGCCAAGGCAGGGGGCGCACCACCGGAGGAGCTGAAGCTTTCTTT.

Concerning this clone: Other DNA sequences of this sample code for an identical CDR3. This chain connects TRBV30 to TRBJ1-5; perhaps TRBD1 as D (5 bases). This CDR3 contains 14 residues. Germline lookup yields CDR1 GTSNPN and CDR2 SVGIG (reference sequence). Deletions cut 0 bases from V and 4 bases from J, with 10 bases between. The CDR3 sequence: CAWSVGAGNQPQHF. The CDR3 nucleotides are TGTGCCTGGAGTGTAGGGGCCGGGAATCAGCCCCAGCATTTT.

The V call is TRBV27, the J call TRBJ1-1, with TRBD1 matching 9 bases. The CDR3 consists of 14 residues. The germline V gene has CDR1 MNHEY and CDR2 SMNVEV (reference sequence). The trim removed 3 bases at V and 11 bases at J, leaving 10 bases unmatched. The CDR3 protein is CASSFKTGGILAFF. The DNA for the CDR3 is TGTGCCAGCAGTTTTAAAACAGGGGGCATTTTGGCTTTCTTT.

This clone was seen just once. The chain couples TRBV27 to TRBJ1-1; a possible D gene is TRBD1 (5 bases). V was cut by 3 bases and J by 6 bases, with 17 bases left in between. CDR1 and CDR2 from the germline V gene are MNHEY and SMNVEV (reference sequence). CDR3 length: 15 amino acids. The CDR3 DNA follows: TGTGCCAGCAGTTTGGGACCTGGTTTCGGACCTGAAGCTTTCTTT. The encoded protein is CASSLGPGFGPEAFF.

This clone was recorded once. CDR3 region: CASRPRDRPYNEQFF. For the CDR3, the DNA is TGTGCCAGTAGGCCCCGGGACAGACCCTACAATGAGCAGTTCTTC. The chain is built from TRBV19 and TRBJ2-1; TRBD1 matches 7 bases. Germline lookup yields CDR1 LNHDA and CDR2 SQIVND (reference sequence). There are 15 residues in the CDR3. The V segment lost 6 bases and the J segment 2 bases; nucleotides outside the gene matches: 7.

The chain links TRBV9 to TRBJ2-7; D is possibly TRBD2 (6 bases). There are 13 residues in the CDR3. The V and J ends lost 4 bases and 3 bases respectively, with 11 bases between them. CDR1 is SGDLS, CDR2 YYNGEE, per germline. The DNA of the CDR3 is TGTGCCAGCAGCCCTCCGGGGGTCTACGAGCAGTACTTC. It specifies CASSPPGVYEQYF.

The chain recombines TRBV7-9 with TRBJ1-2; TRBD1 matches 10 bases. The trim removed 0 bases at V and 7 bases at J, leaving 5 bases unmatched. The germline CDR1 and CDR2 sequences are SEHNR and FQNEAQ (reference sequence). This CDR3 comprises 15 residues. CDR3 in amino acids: CASSLAGQGSGGYTF. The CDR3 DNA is TGTGCCAGCAGCTTAGCGGGACAGGGGTCAGGTGGCTACACCTTC. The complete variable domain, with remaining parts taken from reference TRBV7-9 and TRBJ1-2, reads DTGVSQNPRHKITKRGQNVTFRCDPISEHNRLYWYRQTLGQGPEFLTYFQNEAQLEKSRLLSDRFSAERPKGSFSTLEIQRTEQGDSAMYLCASSLAGQGSGGYTFGSGTRLTVV.

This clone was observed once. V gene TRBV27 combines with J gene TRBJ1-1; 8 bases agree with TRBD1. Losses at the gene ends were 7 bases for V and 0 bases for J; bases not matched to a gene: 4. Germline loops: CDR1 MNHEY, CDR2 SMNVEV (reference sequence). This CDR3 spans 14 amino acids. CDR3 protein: CASTTGGLNTEAFF. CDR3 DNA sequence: TGTGCCAGCACCACAGGGGGACTGAACACTGAAGCTTTCTTT.

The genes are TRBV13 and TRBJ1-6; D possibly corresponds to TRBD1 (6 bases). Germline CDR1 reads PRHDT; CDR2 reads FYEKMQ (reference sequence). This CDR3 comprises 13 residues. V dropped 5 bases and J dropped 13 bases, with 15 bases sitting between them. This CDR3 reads CASSSRGLAPLHF. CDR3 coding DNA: TGTGCCAGCAGCAGCAGGGGCTTAGCGCCCCTCCACTTT.

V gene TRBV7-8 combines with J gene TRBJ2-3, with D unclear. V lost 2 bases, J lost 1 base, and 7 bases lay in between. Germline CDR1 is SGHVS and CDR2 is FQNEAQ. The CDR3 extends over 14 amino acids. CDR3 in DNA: TGTGCCAGCAGCTTATCTAGTGGCACAGATACGCAGTATTTT. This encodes CASSLSSGTDTQYF.